These 12 T cell receptor beta chains came from one sample sequenced in a study of blood T cells in healthy people across ages. A second PCR, run for roughly 7 to 12 cycles, used a sample-barcoded 5' primer plus a J-beta primer mix. TCRdb re-analysed the 5' RACE reads in MiXCR, keeping a single row per CDR3 protein. This table has under 1 million distinct CDR3 sequences, around two fifths appearing once. Sequenced input: blood. The receptors come from a man aged 55 to 70 in good health.

V and J are TRBV6-2 or TRBV6-3 and TRBJ2-7; a possible D gene is TRBD2 (6 bases). The germline gives CDR1 MNHEY, CDR2 SVGEGT. Trimming shortened V by 0 bases and J by 7 bases, and 16 bases separated the two germline ends. The CDR3 loop spans 15 amino acids. The CDR3 region is CASSYSEEEGWEQYF. The CDR3 DNA is TGTGCCAGCAGTTACTCGGAGGAGGAGGGTTGGGAGCAGTACTTC.

This clonotype was detected only a few times. The chain uses TRBV7-9 and TRBJ2-7; 7 bases fit TRBD2. The tail of the sequence fits TRBJ2-5 better, so the J call may be wrong. In germline, CDR1 is SEHNR, CDR2 FQNEAQ (reference sequence). This CDR3 is built from 15 residues. This CDR3 reads CASSLLTGGQKTQYF. Written as DNA, the CDR3 is TGTGCCAGCAGCTTATTAACGGGGGGTCAGAAGACCCAGTACTTC.

This clonotype appeared a few times. The chain is built from TRBV2 and TRBJ1-2; the match to TRBD1 covers 8 bases. V lost 6 bases and J lost 5; bases outside the gene matches: 8. This CDR3 region has 14 residues. The germline V gene encodes CDR1 SNHLY and CDR2 FYNNEI. For the CDR3, the DNA is TGTGCCAGCAGCCCGTCGGACAGGGAATATGGCTACACCTTC. Translating gives CASSPSDREYGYTF.

The CDR3: CAWSVRGKGYTF. Here the CDR3 DNA reads TGTGCCTGGAGTGTACGAGGGAAGGGCTACACCTTC. The V and J genes are TRBV30 and TRBJ1-2; D is unresolved. CDR1 GTSNPN and CDR2 SVGIG come from the germline V gene (reference sequence). V lost 0 bases and J 8 bases, leaving 10 bases between the germline ends. The CDR3 is 12 amino acids.

This clonotype was counted only a few times. V usage is TRBV20-1 and J usage is TRBJ2-7, with a tentative D call TRBD1 (6 bases). CDR1 DFQATT and CDR2 SNEGSKA come from the germline V gene (reference sequence). Trimming cost V 0 bases and J 3 bases, with 12 bases left between them. The CDR3 covers 14 residues. The CDR3 protein is CSARDQGKNYEQYF. Here the CDR3 DNA reads TGCAGTGCTAGAGATCAGGGGAAGAACTACGAGCAGTACTTC.

Regarding this clonotype: A much larger clone sits a single nucleotide away, making a read error possible. The J gene is TRBJ2-5, the V gene TRBV7-9; D unresolved. The V gene's germline CDR1 is SEHNR and CDR2 FQNEAQ (reference sequence). The CDR3 has 15 amino acids. V was cut by 4 bases and J by 5 bases, with 17 bases left in between. The DNA for the CDR3 is TGTGCCAGCAGCTCTACGTTTGGGATCGGGGAGACCCAGTACTTC. It encodes CASSSTFGIGETQYF. Full variable domain (rest looked up from reference TRBV7-9 and TRBJ2-5): DTGVSQNPRHKITKRGQNVTFRCDPISEHNRLYWYRQTLGQGPEFLTYFQNEAQLEKSRLLSDRFSAERPKGSFSTLEIQRTEQGDSAMYLCASSSTFGIGETQYFGPGTRLLVL.

The J gene is TRBJ1-2, the V gene TRBV20-1; TRBD1 matches 7 bases. Per germline, CDR1 DFQATT and CDR2 SNEGSKA (reference sequence). This CDR3 spans 15 amino acids. V lost 0 bases and J lost 3; bases outside the gene matches: 7. CDR3 sequence reads: CSARDPGGADYGYTF. CDR3 DNA sequence: TGCAGTGCTAGAGACCCAGGGGGGGCAGACTATGGCTACACCTTC.

Many counts were recorded for this clonotype. J is TRBJ2-5 and V is TRBV20-1; the D is unclear. Germline V CDR1 and CDR2: DFQATT, SNEGSKA (reference sequence). The CDR3 covers 13 residues. Trimming took off 0 bases at V and 3 bases at J, with 8 bases between the two ends. CDR3 residues: CSARDQFKETQYF. In DNA, the CDR3 is TGCAGTGCTAGAGATCAGTTTAAAGAGACCCAGTACTTC.

The chain combines TRBV28 with TRBJ2-6; D call uncertain. V was pared by 1 base and J by 0 bases, with 4 bases between. Looked up from germline, CDR1 is MDHEN and CDR2 is SYDVKM. This CDR3 is built from 15 residues. The CDR3 loop is CASSLFTSGANVLTF. As DNA, the CDR3 is TGTGCCAGCAGTTTATTTACCTCTGGGGCCAACGTCCTGACTTTC.

This clonotype was seen once. This may stem from a read error, because a much larger clone lies one nucleotide away. This chain links TRBV6-2 or TRBV6-3 with TRBJ2-5, with 10 positions matching TRBD1. Trimming removed 6 bases from V and 11 bases from J; junction bases left unmatched: 15. CDR3 length equals 15 residues. Germline V gene data show CDR1 as MNHEY and CDR2 as SVGEGT. Here the CDR3 DNA reads TGTGCCAGCAGCCAACACCGGGACAGGGGCAATGAGCAGTACTTC. Its protein is CASSQHRDRGNEQYF.

Only one count was recorded for this clonotype. Relative to the germline gene, one junction end is altered; a read error may explain this. The J gene is TRBJ2-3, the V gene TRBV12-3 or TRBV12-4; 13 nucleotides line up with TRBD2. This CDR3 spans 15 amino acids. CDR3 region: CASSWTSGSTDAQYF. The CDR3 nucleotides read TGTGCCAGCAGTTGGACTAGCGGGAGTACAGATGCGCAGTATTTT.

The table lists this clonotype with a few counts. The rearrangement joins TRBV7-2 to TRBJ2-1; 13 bases are shared with TRBD2. The V segment lost 5 bases and the J segment 6 bases; nucleotides outside the gene matches: 4. The germline V gene has CDR1 SGHTA and CDR2 FQGNSA. The length of the CDR3 is 15 residues. The CDR3 loop is CASSRTSGGLNEQFF. The CDR3 DNA is TGTGCCAGCAGCCGGACTAGCGGGGGCCTCAATGAGCAGTTCTTC.